Listed here are 31 T cell receptor beta chains from one sample, sequenced in a study of blood T cells in healthy people across ages. For the second PCR, which ran for roughly 6 to 12 cycles, a sample-barcoded 5' primer and a J-beta primer mix were used. MiXCR was run by TCRdb on the 5' RACE reads, yielding one entry per CDR3 protein. The sample has 790,000 or so distinct CDR3 sequences; more than 35% are singletons. The sequenced sample consisted of blood. These receptors were taken from a man at least 80 years old in good health.

This clonotype has more than one count but fewer than ten. The chain has TRBV11-2 and TRBJ2-7; the match to TRBD1 covers 9 bases. The CDR3 length is 15 residues. The V segment lost 5 bases and the J segment 3 bases; nucleotides outside the gene matches: 8. The germline gives CDR1 SGHAT, CDR2 FQNNGV. In nucleotides, the CDR3 is TGTGCCAGCAGCCGCGCTAGGACAGGGGTCTACGAGCAGTACTTC. It is translated as CASSRARTGVYEQYF.

This clonotype was recorded a few times. The gene calls are TRBV7-2 and TRBJ2-1, with D possibly TRBD2 on 5 matching bases. Trimming cost V 5 bases and J 0 bases, with 11 bases left between them. The CDR3 consists of 15 residues. Per the germline V gene, CDR1 is SGHTA and CDR2 is FQGNSA. CDR3 coding DNA: TGTGCCAGCAGCGCCGGGAAGAGCTCCTACAATGAGCAGTTCTTC. Translation: CASSAGKSSYNEQFF.

The gene calls are TRBV5-5 and TRBJ2-5; the D is unclear. V gave up 3 bases and J gave up 1 base, with 10 bases separating them. This CDR3 region has 14 residues. Germline V gene sequence: CDR1 SGHKS, CDR2 YYEKEE (reference sequence). CDR3 bases: TGTGCCAGCAGCTCGTTAACTACCCAAGAGACCCAGTACTTC. As protein: CASSSLTTQETQYF.

This clonotype showed up many times. The chain has TRBV29-1 and TRBJ2-1, with 10 bases that match TRBD2. The CDR3 totals 13 residues. Germline lookup yields CDR1 SQVTM and CDR2 ANQGSEA. V lost 4 bases and J lost 5; bases outside the gene matches: 2. CDR3 in DNA: TGCAGCGTTGGGACTAGCGGAAACAATGAGCAGTTCTTC. Amino acids: CSVGTSGNNEQFF.

The V and J genes are TRBV6-5 and TRBJ2-7; TRBD1 might be the D (6 bases). The CDR3 runs to 14 residues. In germline, CDR1 is MNHEY, CDR2 SVGAGI. V was trimmed by 5 bases and J by 0 bases, leaving 11 bases between them. The CDR3 loop is CASSQGTFSYEQYF. CDR3 nucleotide sequence: TGTGCCAGCAGTCAAGGGACATTCTCCTACGAGCAGTACTTC.

This clonotype was counted between two and nine times. This chain joins TRBV28 and TRBJ2-7; 9 nucleotides line up with TRBD1. Trimming took 6 bases from V and 4 from J; bases not matched to a gene: 10. Looked up from germline, CDR1 is MDHEN and CDR2 is SYDVKM. The CDR3 has 15 residues. In DNA, the CDR3 is TGTGCCAGCAGACGAAGGACAGGGGATCGGTACGAGCAGTACTTC. Amino acid sequence: CASRRRTGDRYEQYF.

This clonotype was recorded once. The chain couples TRBV20-1 to TRBJ2-7, with D tentatively TRBD2 (6 bases). The V gene's germline CDR1 is DFQATT and CDR2 SNEGSKA (reference sequence). The germline V and J ends were trimmed by 3 bases and 5 bases, with 17 bases remaining between them. The CDR3 consists of 14 residues. CDR3 loop: CSARRAGFFNEQYF. In DNA, the CDR3 is TGCAGTGCTAGGAGGGCGGGGTTTTTCAACGAGCAGTACTTC.

This clonotype appeared many times. The chain has TRBV5-1 and TRBJ2-1; the D gene is possibly TRBD1 (6 bases). The CDR3 consists of 17 residues. V lost 0 bases and J 4 bases, leaving 17 bases between the germline ends. Germline lookup yields CDR1 SGHRS and CDR2 YFSETQ. For the CDR3, the DNA is TGCGCCAGCAGCTTGGCCCTCTCCAGGGGCGAATACAATGAGCAGTTCTTC. Translation: CASSLALSRGEYNEQFF.

The chain recombines TRBV10-3 with TRBJ2-1, with D uncertain. Germline V gene lookup returns CDR1 ENHRY and CDR2 SYGVKD. This CDR3 has 13 amino acids. Trimming took 2 bases from V and 2 from J, leaving 4 bases between them. The DNA of the CDR3 is TGTGCCATCAGTGAGGGGCCCTACAATGAGCAGTTCTTC. Translation gives CAISEGPYNEQFF.

Remarks on this clonotype: A much larger clone sits a single nucleotide away, making a read error possible. The chain is built from TRBV29-1 and TRBJ2-5; TRBD2 is a possible D gene (5 bases). Germline CDR1 and CDR2: SQVTM and ANQGSEA. V lost 3 bases to trimming and J lost 11 bases, with 22 bases between them. The length of the CDR3 is 14 residues. The CDR3 loop reads CSVEIARLYNEQYF. CDR3 bases: TGCAGCGTTGAGATAGCGAGACTATACAATGAGCAGTACTTC.

J is TRBJ2-5 and V is TRBV30; TRBD2 matches 11 bases. The closer fit of TRBJ2-4 to the DNA end suggests the J call may be wrong. Germline lookup yields CDR1 GTSNPN and CDR2 SVGIG (reference sequence). The CDR3 length is 15 residues. CDR3 sequence: CAWSVPSGGRGIQYF. The CDR3 nucleotides read TGTGCCTGGAGTGTCCCTAGCGGGGGGCGGGGCATTCAGTACTTC.

The chain has TRBV3-1 and TRBJ1-1; the D gene is possibly TRBD1 (6 bases). The germline gives CDR1 LGHDT, CDR2 YNNKEL (reference sequence). The CDR3 spans 18 residues. Trimming took 3 bases from V and 3 from J, leaving 23 bases between them. The DNA for the CDR3 is TGTGCCAGCAGCCAGATCTCCGCAACAGGGTCGTGGTACACTGAAGCTTTCTTT. Translating it yields CASSQISATGSWYTEAFF.

The chain combines TRBV7-2 with TRBJ2-1; 13 bases match TRBD2. V was clipped by 6 bases and J by 5 bases; unmatched bases: 10. CDR3 length: 17 residues. Germline CDR1 SGHTA, CDR2 FQGNSA. Here the CDR3 reads CASRRTSGSGGHNEQFF. The CDR3 DNA is TGTGCCAGCAGACGGACTAGCGGGAGCGGTGGGCACAATGAGCAGTTCTTC.

The table lists this clonotype with many counts. The chain carries TRBV4-1 and TRBJ2-4; D unresolved. Between the trimmed V and J ends, which lost 1 base and 0 bases, there was a span of 19 bases. The CDR3 is 19 residues long. Germline CDR1 is MGHRA and CDR2 is YSYEKL. CDR3 protein: CASSQGAVPGKLAKNIQYF. CDR3 nucleotides: TGCGCCAGCAGCCAAGGTGCCGTCCCTGGGAAACTAGCCAAAAACATTCAGTACTTC.

The chain recombines TRBV11-3 with TRBJ2-5; 7 bases line up with TRBD2. The closer fit of TRBJ2-7 to the DNA end suggests the J call may be wrong. Per the germline V gene, CDR1 is SGHNT and CDR2 is YENEEA. The CDR3 runs to 13 residues. CDR3 protein: CASSRGVAGEQYF. The CDR3 DNA reads as TGTGCCAGCAGCCGAGGGGTAGCGGGCGAGCAGTACTTC.

At least ten counts were recorded for this clonotype. The rearrangement joins TRBV7-2 to TRBJ1-3; no firm D call. V was trimmed by 1 base and J by 1 base, leaving 5 bases between them. This CDR3 spans 14 amino acids. In germline, CDR1 is SGHTA, CDR2 FQGNSA. CDR3 protein: CASSLDGSGNTIYF. CDR3 coding DNA: TGTGCCAGCAGCTTAGACGGGTCTGGAAACACCATATATTTT.

The sample holds many counts of this clonotype. V gene TRBV29-1 combines with J gene TRBJ2-7; TRBD1 might be the D (6 bases). This CDR3 spans 14 amino acids. Germline CDR1 is SQVTM and CDR2 is ANQGSEA. With 6 bases removed from V and 6 bases from J, the gap between germline ends came to 21 bases. This CDR3 is CSVRDPGQECEQYF. The CDR3 region has the DNA TGCAGCGTCCGCGACCCGGGACAAGAATGCGAGCAGTACTTC.

With regard to this clonotype: Being one base from a much bigger clone, this may be a read error. The chain recombines TRBV6-1 with TRBJ2-3; D is ambiguous. CDR3 length: 14 residues. Germline values: CDR1 MNHNS, CDR2 SASEGT. The DNA for the CDR3 is TGTGTCAGCAGTGACTTGGCGGACCTGGATACGCAGTATTTT. Translation: CVSSDLADLDTQYF.

The chain recombines TRBV29-1 with TRBJ2-2, with D tentatively TRBD1 or TRBD2 (6 bases each). Germline CDR1 SQVTM, CDR2 ANQGSEA. V was trimmed by 6 bases and J by 7 bases, leaving 18 bases between them. The CDR3 totals 14 residues. CDR3 DNA: TGCAGCGTGGAGTTGGGGGGCGCCGTCGGGGAGCTGTTTTTT. Protein: CSVELGGAVGELFF.

The chain joins TRBV5-1 to TRBJ1-6, with unresolved D. V lost 0 bases, J lost 9 bases, and 13 bases lay in between. CDR1 is SGHRS, CDR2 YFSETQ, per germline. This CDR3 contains 15 residues. In nucleotides, the CDR3 is TGCGCCAGCAGCTTGGCTTTGGACGGGATTTCACCCCTCCACTTT. Protein sequence: CASSLALDGISPLHF.

This chain uses TRBV18 with TRBJ2-1; 11 bases map to TRBD1. V dropped 1 base and J dropped 8; count of bases not matched to a gene: 7. The CDR3 has 16 residues. Per germline, CDR1 KGHSH and CDR2 LQKENI. CDR3 nucleotide sequence: TGTGCCAGCTCACCACTGCCGGGACAGGGGGATGATGAGCAGTTCTTC. It yields the protein CASSPLPGQGDDEQFF.

V and J are TRBV29-1 and TRBJ1-2, with D perhaps matching TRBD1 (6 bases). The length of the CDR3 is 11 residues. V lost 6 bases and J 4 bases, leaving 9 bases between the germline ends. CDR1 and CDR2 (germline): SQVTM, ANQGSEA. The DNA of the CDR3 is TGCAGCGTCACACAGGGCTATGGCTACACCTTC. Protein sequence: CSVTQGYGYTF. Full variable domain (missing parts from reference TRBV29-1 and TRBJ1-2): SAVISQKPSRDICQRGTSLTIQCQVDSQVTMMFWYRQQPGQSLTLIATANQGSEATYESGFVIDKFPISRPNLTFSTLTVSNMSPEDSSIYLCSVTQGYGYTFGSGTRLTVV.

The V gene is TRBV20-1, the J gene TRBJ2-1; 7 nucleotides agree with TRBD2. Looked up from germline, CDR1 is DFQATT and CDR2 is SNEGSKA (reference sequence). The junction had 22 bases not matched to a gene; V was cut back by 4 bases and J by 7 bases. The CDR3 sequence is 18 residues long. CDR3 protein: CSAMSPLTGLAERNEQFF. Written as DNA, the CDR3 is TGCAGTGCTATGTCTCCTCTTACCGGCCTAGCGGAACGGAATGAGCAGTTCTTC.

The J gene is TRBJ2-1, the V gene TRBV29-1, with a tentative D call TRBD2 (6 bases). The better agreement between TRBJ2-7 and the DNA end casts doubt on the J call. This CDR3 is built from 13 residues. Germline loops: CDR1 SQVTM, CDR2 ANQGSEA. CDR3 loop: CSTVGGSYNEQYF. The CDR3 nucleotides read TGCAGCACTGTAGGAGGGTCCTACAATGAGCAGTACTTC.

In its sample, this clonotype was seen a few times. The gene calls are TRBV20-1 and TRBJ1-5; D unclear. The V gene lost 6 bases and the J gene lost 2 bases, with 14 bases spanning the gap. Germline V gene lookup returns CDR1 DFQATT and CDR2 SNEGSKA (reference sequence). This CDR3 has 14 residues. The CDR3 DNA reads TGCAGTGCCCTACGAGACGGAGGCAATCAGCCCCAGCATTTT. As protein: CSALRDGGNQPQHF.

The chain uses TRBV7-2 and TRBJ2-1; weak D call: TRBD2 (6 bases). The CDR3 totals 15 residues. Trimming removed 8 bases from V and 0 bases from J, with 14 bases in between. The germline V gene has CDR1 SGHTA and CDR2 FQGNSA. CDR3 DNA sequence: TGTGCCAGCGGCCCTAGCGTAAGCTCCTACAATGAGCAGTTCTTC. Translated, it gives CASGPSVSSYNEQFF.

This chain uses TRBV30 with TRBJ2-1; the match to TRBD2 covers 14 bases. Germline CDR1 and CDR2: GTSNPN and SVGIG (reference sequence). The J segment lost 7 bases and the V segment lost 0 bases, leaving 2 bases of the junction unmatched. This CDR3 spans 15 amino acids. CDR3 DNA sequence: TGTGCCTGGAGTGTAGGGACTAGCGGGAGAAATGAGCAGTTCTTC. It specifies CAWSVGTSGRNEQFF.

V gene TRBV5-6 combines with J gene TRBJ2-7; tentative D call: TRBD1 (8 bases). The CDR3 length is 14 residues. Germline CDR1 reads SGHDT; CDR2 reads YYEEEE. The V end lost 3 bases, the J end lost 7 bases, and 17 bases lay between the germline ends. Here the CDR3 DNA reads TGTGCCAGCAGCTATGGACAGGGACTACGAGAGCAGTACTTC. This codes for CASSYGQGLREQYF. Using reference TRBV5-6 and TRBJ2-7 for the parts outside the CDR3, the full variable domain is DAGVTQSPTHLIKTRGQQVTLRCSPKSGHDTVSWYQQALGQGPQFIFQYYEEEERQRGNFPDRFSGHQFPNYSSELNVNALLLGDSALYLCASSYGQGLREQYFGPGTRLTVT.

This chain uses TRBV15 with TRBJ2-1; 10 bases fit TRBD2. Trimming cost V 7 bases and J 4 bases; bases outside gene matches: 7. CDR3 length: 15 amino acids. CDR1 is LNHNV, CDR2 YYDKDF, per germline (reference sequence). The CDR3 spells CATTSLAGGYNEQFF. CDR3 in DNA: TGTGCCACCACCTCGTTAGCGGGGGGTTACAATGAGCAGTTCTTC. The complete variable domain, with remaining parts taken from reference TRBV15 and TRBJ2-1, reads DAMVIQNPRYQVTQFGKPVTLSCSQTLNHNVMYWYQQKSSQAPKLLFHYYDKDFNNEADTPDNFQSRRPNTSFCFLDIRSPGLGDTAMYLCATTSLAGGYNEQFFGPGTRLTVL.

CDR3 sequence: CASSRRLGGFRYEQYF. The CDR3 DNA sequence: TGTGCCAGCAGCCGAAGACTGGGTGGTTTTAGGTACGAGCAGTACTTC. The chain employs TRBV7-9 and TRBJ2-5, with no clear D. The J call may be wrong; the DNA end is better matched by TRBJ2-7. CDR3 length: 16 residues. Germline CDR1 reads SEHNR; CDR2 reads FQNEAQ (reference sequence).

The V call is TRBV7-2, the J call TRBJ2-1, with 7 bases matching TRBD1. The germline V gene has CDR1 SGHTA and CDR2 FQGNSA. This CDR3 is 15 amino acids long. The V segment lost 5 bases and the J segment 8 bases; nucleotides outside the gene matches: 12. The CDR3: CASSPSTGSGYEQFF. As DNA, the CDR3 is TGTGCCAGCAGCCCGTCGACAGGGTCGGGGTATGAGCAGTTCTTC.